This T cell receptor beta chain was sequenced in a study of blood T cell repertoires in COVID-19. Study information: COVID-19 samples collected from the United States, Italy and Spain covered acute and convalescent phases.

Sequenced by immunoSEQ multiplex PCR; TCRdb stores in-frame clones only, minus some. The sample includes about 220,000 clones, 70% to 90% of them seen just once. The sequence derives from a man aged 25-40 years who had recovered from COVID-19. Sequencing used peripheral blood.

The CDR3, as DNA: TGTGCCAGCAGCCCCAACTCGGGCACTGAAGCTTTCTTT. Translating gives CASSPNSGTEAFF. The genes are TRBV11-3 and TRBJ1-1; D is uncertain. The germline V and J ends were trimmed by 5 bases and 4 bases, with 11 bases remaining between them. The CDR3 totals 13 residues. In germline, CDR1 is SGHNT, CDR2 YENEEA.